The rows below give T cell receptor beta chains drawn from one sample of a study of blood T cell repertoires in COVID-19. Data came from immunoSEQ multiplex PCR; TCRdb stores just in-frame clones and leaves some out. The top ten hold over 1.2% of the sample, which has about 260,000 clones, 75% to 90% seen once. Input material: peripheral blood. The source is a woman aged 40 to 50 who had recovered from COVID-19. CDR3s leave out the opening cysteine and the closing phenylalanine or tryptophan.

v_call: TRBV5-1; cdr3_aa: ASSGAGGGNYGYT
v_call: TRBV6-5; cdr3_aa: ASRSYWDISYEQY
v_call: TRBV5-4; cdr3_aa: ASSPGDSTEETQY
v_call: TRBV27; cdr3_aa: AKPLERDCSYEQY
v_call: TRBV27; cdr3_aa: ASSGPGAGYYEQY
v_call: TRBV18; cdr3_aa: ASSPDSGETQY
v_call: TRBV2; cdr3_aa: ASSENLNSPLH
v_call: TRBV6-4; cdr3_aa: ASSRENTGELF
v_call: TRBV5-1; cdr3_aa: ASRNQVAEAF
v_call: TRBV28; cdr3_aa: ASSPPPRAGEAF
v_call: TRBV9; cdr3_aa: ASSVDEEWYEQY
v_call: TRBV2; cdr3_aa: ASRGRAASYEQY
v_call: TRBV9; cdr3_aa: ASSVQGAGGTDTQY
v_call: TRBV4-1; cdr3_aa: ASSLRSNQPQH
v_call: TRBV5-5; cdr3_aa: ASSDTGGWNQPQH
v_call: TRBV9; cdr3_aa: ASTLRPGTGLGGYT
v_call: TRBV5-4; cdr3_aa: ASSPRGAGETQY
v_call: TRBV9; cdr3_aa: ASSAYGGGTDNEQF
v_call: TRBV18; cdr3_aa: ASSPNLAQGWGMNTEAF
v_call: TRBV13; cdr3_aa: ASSLAEDRAYGYGYT
v_call: TRBV7-9; cdr3_aa: ASSLVLGPTSQY
v_call: TRBV6-6; cdr3_aa: ASSPRGDNLRAYEQY
v_call: TRBV30; cdr3_aa: AWSVPPVANT
v_call: TRBV6-5; cdr3_aa: ATHPAGLFVYGYT
v_call: TRBV29-1; cdr3_aa: SVEGGTVTGELF
v_call: TRBV13; cdr3_aa: ASSLGGEPQH
v_call: TRBV7-9; cdr3_aa: ASSSAGGTGRDYGYT
v_call: TRBV10-3; cdr3_aa: AISKGPGEQY
v_call: TRBV24-1; cdr3_aa: ATSDFPSTGGTEAF
v_call: TRBV4-1; cdr3_aa: ASSQLTTGELNTEAF
v_call: TRBV4-3; cdr3_aa: ASSQVSRVTEAF
v_call: TRBV5-1; cdr3_aa: ASTSRGVSMNTEAF
v_call: TRBV19; cdr3_aa: ASTPLAGVVDTQY
v_call: TRBV24-1; cdr3_aa: ATSDRDFNYGYT
v_call: TRBV10-3; cdr3_aa: AISESSGQDSNYGYT
v_call: TRBV7-8; cdr3_aa: ASSRGQGMSSPLH
v_call: TRBV5-1; cdr3_aa: ASSSQGDYGYT
v_call: TRBV3-1/TRBV3-2; cdr3_aa: ATGQNYGYT
v_call: TRBV2; cdr3_aa: ASRRGTGVTEAF
v_call: TRBV5-1; cdr3_aa: ASSLTSTGETQY
v_call: TRBV11-2; cdr3_aa: ASSLDRGGSYEQY
v_call: TRBV5-4; cdr3_aa: ASSLPGPDTQY
v_call: TRBV18; cdr3_aa: ASSPGTARETQY
v_call: TRBV27; cdr3_aa: ASSPRGQETQY
v_call: TRBV27; cdr3_aa: ASSPANAPYEQY
v_call: TRBV7-8; cdr3_aa: ASSRRQGEPPDTQY
v_call: TRBV19; cdr3_aa: AARGWRELF
v_call: TRBV5-4; cdr3_aa: ASSSPWSGEAF
v_call: TRBV10-3; cdr3_aa: AISAGPTGANTEAF
v_call: TRBV6-2/TRBV6-3; cdr3_aa: ASSYSKAGGEYEQY
v_call: TRBV11-3; cdr3_aa: ASSHRTGTLGEQF
v_call: TRBV9; cdr3_aa: ASSVSGGVYNEQF